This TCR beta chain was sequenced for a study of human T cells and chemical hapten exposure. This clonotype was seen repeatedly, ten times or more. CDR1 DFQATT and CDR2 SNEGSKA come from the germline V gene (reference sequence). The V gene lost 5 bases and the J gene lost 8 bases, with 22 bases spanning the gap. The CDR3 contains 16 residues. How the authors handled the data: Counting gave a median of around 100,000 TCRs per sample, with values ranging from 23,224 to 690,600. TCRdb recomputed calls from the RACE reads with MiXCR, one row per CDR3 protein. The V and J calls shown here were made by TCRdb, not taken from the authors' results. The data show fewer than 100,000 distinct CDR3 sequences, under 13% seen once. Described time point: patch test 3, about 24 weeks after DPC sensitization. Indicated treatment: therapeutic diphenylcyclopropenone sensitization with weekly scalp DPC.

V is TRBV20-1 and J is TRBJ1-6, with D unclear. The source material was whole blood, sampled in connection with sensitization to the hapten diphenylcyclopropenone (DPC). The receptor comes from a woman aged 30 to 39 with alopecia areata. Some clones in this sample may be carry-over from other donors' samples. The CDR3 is CSAAPESDRRDSPLHF. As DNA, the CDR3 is TGCAGTGCTGCCCCAGAATCGGATAGAAGGGATTCACCCCTCCACTTT.